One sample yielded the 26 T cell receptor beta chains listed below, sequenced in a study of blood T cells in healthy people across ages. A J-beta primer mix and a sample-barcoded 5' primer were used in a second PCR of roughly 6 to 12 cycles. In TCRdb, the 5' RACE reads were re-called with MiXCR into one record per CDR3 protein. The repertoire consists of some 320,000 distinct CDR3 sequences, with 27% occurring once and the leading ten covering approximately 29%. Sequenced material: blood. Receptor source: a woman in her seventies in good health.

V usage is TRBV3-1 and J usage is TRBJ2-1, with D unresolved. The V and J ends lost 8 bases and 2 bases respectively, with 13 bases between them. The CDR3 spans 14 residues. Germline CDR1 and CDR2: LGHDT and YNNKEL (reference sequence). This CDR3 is CASRAFGTYNEQFF. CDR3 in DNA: TGTGCCAGCCGGGCCTTCGGCACCTACAATGAGCAGTTCTTC.

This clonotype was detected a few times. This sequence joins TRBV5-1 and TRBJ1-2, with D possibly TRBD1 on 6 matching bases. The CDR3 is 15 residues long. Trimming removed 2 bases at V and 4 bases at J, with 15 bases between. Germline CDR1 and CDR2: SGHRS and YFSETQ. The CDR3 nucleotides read TGCGCCAGCAGCTTTGGGACACCTGGGTCCTATGGCTACACCTTC. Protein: CASSFGTPGSYGYTF.

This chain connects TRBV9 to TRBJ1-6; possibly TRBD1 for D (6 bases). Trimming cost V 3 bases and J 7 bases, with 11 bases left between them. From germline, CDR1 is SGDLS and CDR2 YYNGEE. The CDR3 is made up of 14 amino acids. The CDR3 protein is CASSEGVLNSPLHF. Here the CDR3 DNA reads TGTGCCAGCAGCGAGGGGGTTTTGAATTCACCCCTCCACTTT.

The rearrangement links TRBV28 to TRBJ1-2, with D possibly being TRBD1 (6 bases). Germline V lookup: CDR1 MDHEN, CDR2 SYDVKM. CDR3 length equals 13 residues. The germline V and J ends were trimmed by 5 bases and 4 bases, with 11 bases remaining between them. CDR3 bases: TGTGCCAGCAGTGGACAGCGATTCTATGGCTACACCTTC. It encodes CASSGQRFYGYTF.

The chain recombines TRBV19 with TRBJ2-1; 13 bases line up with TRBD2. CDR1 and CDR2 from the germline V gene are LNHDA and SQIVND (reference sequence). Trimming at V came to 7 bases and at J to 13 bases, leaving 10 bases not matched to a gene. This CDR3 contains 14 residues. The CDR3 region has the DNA TGTGCCAGTATGGGGTTGGGACTAGCGGGACTCCAGTTCTTC. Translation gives CASMGLGLAGLQFF.

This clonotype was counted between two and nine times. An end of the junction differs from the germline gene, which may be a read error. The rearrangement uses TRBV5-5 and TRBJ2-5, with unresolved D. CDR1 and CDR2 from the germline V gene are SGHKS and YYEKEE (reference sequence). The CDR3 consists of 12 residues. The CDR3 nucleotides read TGTGCCAGCAGTTTGGTATCAGCGACCCAGTACTTC. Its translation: CASSLVSATQYF.

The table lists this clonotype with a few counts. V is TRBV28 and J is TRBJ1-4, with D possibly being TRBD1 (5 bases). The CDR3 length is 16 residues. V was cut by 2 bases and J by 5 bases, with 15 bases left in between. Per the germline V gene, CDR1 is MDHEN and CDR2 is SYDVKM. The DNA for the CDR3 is TGTGCCAGCAGTTTACCGCAGGGAGTAGTCAATGAAAAACTGTTTTTT. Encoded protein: CASSLPQGVVNEKLFF.

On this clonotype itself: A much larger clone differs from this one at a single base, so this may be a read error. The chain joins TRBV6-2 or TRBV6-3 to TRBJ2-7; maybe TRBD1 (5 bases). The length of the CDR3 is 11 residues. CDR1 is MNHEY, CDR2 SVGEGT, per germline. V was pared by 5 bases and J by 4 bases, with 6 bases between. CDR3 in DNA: TGTGCCAGCAGTAACAGGTACGAGCAGTACTTC. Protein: CASSNRYEQYF.

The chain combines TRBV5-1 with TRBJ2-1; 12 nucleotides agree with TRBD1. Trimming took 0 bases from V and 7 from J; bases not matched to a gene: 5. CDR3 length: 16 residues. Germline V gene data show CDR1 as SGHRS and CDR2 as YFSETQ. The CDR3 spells CASSLAGTGGRNEQFF. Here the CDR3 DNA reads TGCGCCAGCAGCTTGGCCGGGACAGGGGGCCGAAATGAGCAGTTCTTC.

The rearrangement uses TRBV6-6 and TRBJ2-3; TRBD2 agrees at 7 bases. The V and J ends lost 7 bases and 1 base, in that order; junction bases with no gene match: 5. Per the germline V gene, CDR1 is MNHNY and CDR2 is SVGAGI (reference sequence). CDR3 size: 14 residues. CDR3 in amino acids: CASTQRGGTDTQYF. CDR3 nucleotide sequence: TGTGCCAGCACCCAGCGGGGCGGCACAGATACGCAGTATTTT.

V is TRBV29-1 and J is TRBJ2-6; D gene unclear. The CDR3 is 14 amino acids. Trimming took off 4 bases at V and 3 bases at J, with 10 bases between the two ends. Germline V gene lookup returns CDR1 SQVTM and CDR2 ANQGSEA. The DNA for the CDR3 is TGCAGCGTTGCAGACCTCTATGGGGCCAACGTCCTGACTTTC. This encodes CSVADLYGANVLTF.

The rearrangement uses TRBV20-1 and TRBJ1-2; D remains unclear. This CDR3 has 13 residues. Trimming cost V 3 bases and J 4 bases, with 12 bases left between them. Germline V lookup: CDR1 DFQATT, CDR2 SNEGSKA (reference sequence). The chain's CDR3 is CSASERGSYGYTF. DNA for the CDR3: TGCAGTGCTAGTGAACGGGGAAGCTATGGCTACACCTTC.

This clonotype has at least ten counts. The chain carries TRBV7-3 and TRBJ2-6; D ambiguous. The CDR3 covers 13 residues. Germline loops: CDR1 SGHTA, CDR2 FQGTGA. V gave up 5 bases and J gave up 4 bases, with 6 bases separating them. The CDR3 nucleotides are TGTGCCAGCAGCCCCGGGGGGGCCAACGTCCTGACTTTC. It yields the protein CASSPGGANVLTF. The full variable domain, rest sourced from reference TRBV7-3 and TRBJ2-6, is GAGVSQTPSNKVTEKGKYVELRCDPISGHTALYWYRQSLGQGPEFLIYFQGTGAADDSGLPNDRFFAVRPEGSVSTLKIQRTERGDSAVYLCASSPGGANVLTFGAGSRLTVL.

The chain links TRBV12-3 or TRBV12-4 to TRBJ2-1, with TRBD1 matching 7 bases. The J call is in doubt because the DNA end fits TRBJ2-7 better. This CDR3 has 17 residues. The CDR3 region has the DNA TGTGCCAGCAGCCTCAGTCGTGGGACAGAGAAACCGTACGAGCAGTACTTC. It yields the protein CASSLSRGTEKPYEQYF.

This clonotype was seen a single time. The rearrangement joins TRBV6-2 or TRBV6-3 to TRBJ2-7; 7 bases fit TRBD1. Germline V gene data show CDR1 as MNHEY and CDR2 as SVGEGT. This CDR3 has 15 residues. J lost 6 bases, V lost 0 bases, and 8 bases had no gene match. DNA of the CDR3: TGTGCCAGCAGTTACTCGACAGGGTCGGTCTCCGAGCAGTACTTC. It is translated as CASSYSTGSVSEQYF.

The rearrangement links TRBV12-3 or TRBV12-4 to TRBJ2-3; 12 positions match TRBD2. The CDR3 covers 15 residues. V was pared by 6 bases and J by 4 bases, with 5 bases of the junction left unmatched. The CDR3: CASSVRTSGADTQYF. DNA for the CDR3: TGTGCCAGCAGCGTGCGGACTAGCGGGGCAGATACGCAGTATTTT.

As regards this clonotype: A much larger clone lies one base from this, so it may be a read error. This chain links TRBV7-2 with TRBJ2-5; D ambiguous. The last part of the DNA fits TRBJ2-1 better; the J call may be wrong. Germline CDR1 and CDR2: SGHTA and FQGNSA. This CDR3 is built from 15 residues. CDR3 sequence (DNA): TGTGCCAGCAGTCGTGCTAACGGGTCTTCCAATGAGCAGTTCTTC. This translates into CASSRANGSSNEQFF.

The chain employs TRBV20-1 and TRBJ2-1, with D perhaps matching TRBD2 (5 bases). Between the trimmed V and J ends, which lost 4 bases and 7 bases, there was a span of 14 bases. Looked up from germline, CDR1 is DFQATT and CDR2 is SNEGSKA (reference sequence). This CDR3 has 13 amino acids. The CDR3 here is CSATPTTLNEQFF. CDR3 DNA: TGCAGTGCTACACCGACTACCTTGAATGAGCAGTTCTTC.

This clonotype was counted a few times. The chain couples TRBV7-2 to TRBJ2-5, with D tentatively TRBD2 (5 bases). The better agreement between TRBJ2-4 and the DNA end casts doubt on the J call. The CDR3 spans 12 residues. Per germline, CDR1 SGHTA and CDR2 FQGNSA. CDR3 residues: CASSLVGDIQYF. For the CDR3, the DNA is TGTGCCAGCAGCTTGGTCGGGGACATTCAGTACTTC.

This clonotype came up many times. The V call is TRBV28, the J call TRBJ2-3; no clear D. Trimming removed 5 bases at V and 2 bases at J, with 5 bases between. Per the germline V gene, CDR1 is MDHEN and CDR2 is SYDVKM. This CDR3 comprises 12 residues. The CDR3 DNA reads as TGTGCCAGCAGTAAAAACACAGATACGCAGTATTTT. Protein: CASSKNTDTQYF.

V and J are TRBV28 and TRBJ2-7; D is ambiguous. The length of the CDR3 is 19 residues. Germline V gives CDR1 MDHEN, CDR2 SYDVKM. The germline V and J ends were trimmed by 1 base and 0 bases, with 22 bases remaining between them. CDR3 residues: CASSLFGILGLKGSYEQYF. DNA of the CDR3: TGTGCCAGCAGTTTATTTGGTATTCTCGGCCTAAAGGGCTCCTACGAGCAGTACTTC.

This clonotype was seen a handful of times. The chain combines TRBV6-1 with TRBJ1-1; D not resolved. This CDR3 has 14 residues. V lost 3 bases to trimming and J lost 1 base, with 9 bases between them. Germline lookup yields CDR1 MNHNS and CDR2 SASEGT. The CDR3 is CASSEARSNTEAFF. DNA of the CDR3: TGTGCCAGCAGTGAGGCCAGGTCGAACACTGAAGCTTTCTTT.

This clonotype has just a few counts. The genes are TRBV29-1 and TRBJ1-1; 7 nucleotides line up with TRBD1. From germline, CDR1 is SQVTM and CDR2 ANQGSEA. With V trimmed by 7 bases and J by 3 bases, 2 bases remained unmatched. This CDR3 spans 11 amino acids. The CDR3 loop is CSATGDTEAFF. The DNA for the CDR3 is TGCAGCGCTACAGGGGACACTGAAGCTTTCTTT.

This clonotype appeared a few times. The CDR3 nucleotides are TGTGCCAGCAGCTTAAGTGGGCATCTCTCTGGGGCCAACGTCCTGACTTTC. Encoded protein: CASSLSGHLSGANVLTF. This sequence joins TRBV7-8 and TRBJ2-6, with D unclear. This CDR3 contains 17 residues. Germline assignment: CDR1 SGHVS and CDR2 FQNEAQ. The germline V and J ends were trimmed by 2 bases and 0 bases, with 11 bases remaining between them.

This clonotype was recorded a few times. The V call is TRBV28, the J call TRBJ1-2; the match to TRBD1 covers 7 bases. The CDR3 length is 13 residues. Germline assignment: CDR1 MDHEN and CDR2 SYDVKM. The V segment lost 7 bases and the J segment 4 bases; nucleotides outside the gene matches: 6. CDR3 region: CASNIQGIYGYTF. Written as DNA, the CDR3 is TGTGCCAGCAATATACAGGGGATCTATGGCTACACCTTC.

CDR3: CAAWGGAEAFF. CDR3 sequence (DNA): TGTGCCGCCTGGGGAGGAGCTGAAGCTTTCTTT. The chain joins TRBV6-6 to TRBJ1-1; D is undetermined. Trimming removed 11 bases at V and 6 bases at J, with 13 bases between. This CDR3 is built from 11 residues. CDR1 and CDR2 from the germline V gene are MNHNY and SVGAGI (reference sequence).